The 11 T cell receptor beta chains below were found in one sample sequenced in a study of T-cell reconstitution after alpha-beta-depleted transplantation in children. This sample's TCRbeta library carried unique molecular identifier barcodes. TCRdb analysed the PCR reads with MiXCR anew, one entry per CDR3 protein. The table lists 700,000 to 950,000 distinct CDR3 sequences, 15% to 20% of them singletons. Sequenced here: PBMCs, mostly from graft donor cells, sampled 360 days after TCRalphabeta/CD19-depleted stem cell transplant. The receptors shown here come from a male patient younger than 18 who had a stem cell transplant for acute lymphoblastic leukemia, so the T cells may come from the graft donor.

The rearrangement links TRBV4-1 to TRBJ2-2, with 8 bases matching TRBD2. Germline CDR1 MGHRA, CDR2 YSYEKL. V shed 0 bases and J 7 bases; nucleotides not matched to a gene: 4. The CDR3 covers 15 residues. CDR3 in amino acids: CASSQDIGTSGELFF. The CDR3 region has the DNA TGCGCCAGCAGCCAAGATATTGGGACTAGCGGGGAGCTGTTTTTT.

V usage is TRBV5-6 and J usage is TRBJ2-2; D may be TRBD2 (6 bases). The CDR3 has 16 amino acids. V lost 0 bases to trimming and J lost 3 bases, with 12 bases between them. CDR1 SGHDT and CDR2 YYEEEE come from the germline V gene. The CDR3 DNA is TGTGCCAGCAGCTTGGGAGCGGAGGGCTACACCGGGGAGCTGTTTTTT. Translation: CASSLGAEGYTGELFF.

V usage is TRBV11-2 and J usage is TRBJ2-7; TRBD2 agrees at 8 bases. The germline V gene has CDR1 SGHAT and CDR2 FQNNGV. The V gene end was trimmed by 4 bases and the J gene end by 0 bases; junction bases not matched to a gene: 11. This CDR3 has 17 amino acids. The CDR3 DNA follows: TGTGCCAGCAGCTCCCCTCGTCTTAGCGGGGTCTCCTACGAGCAGTACTTC. This encodes CASSSPRLSGVSYEQYF.

This clonotype was counted at least ten times. This chain uses TRBV12-3 or TRBV12-4 with TRBJ2-2, with TRBD1 matching over 9 bases. Unmatched junction bases numbered 5, after V lost 5 bases and J lost 4 bases. This CDR3 has 15 amino acids. This CDR3 is CASSNRDRVTGELFF. Written as DNA, the CDR3 is TGTGCCAGCAGTAACCGGGACAGGGTCACCGGGGAGCTGTTTTTT.

The chain recombines TRBV11-2 with TRBJ1-1, with D perhaps TRBD1 (5 bases). CDR3 length equals 19 residues. Germline V gene sequence: CDR1 SGHAT, CDR2 FQNNGV. With 4 bases removed from V and 3 bases from J, the gap between germline ends came to 27 bases. The CDR3 DNA reads as TGTGCCAGCAGCTCGGAGGTTCAGGGTCCCGAGTCGAGGTACACTGAAGCTTTCTTT. Amino acids: CASSSEVQGPESRYTEAFF.

CDR3 nucleotides: TGTGCCAGCAGCCAAGACAGGGTTCCCTACAATGAGCAGTTCTTC. It encodes CASSQDRVPYNEQFF. The V call is TRBV7-3, the J call TRBJ2-1, with 7 bases lining up with TRBD1. The length of the CDR3 is 15 residues. Trimming cost V 5 bases and J 2 bases; bases outside gene matches: 6. Per germline, CDR1 SGHTA and CDR2 FQGTGA.

This clonotype occurred a few times. The gene calls are TRBV7-9 and TRBJ2-5; D gene uncertain. The CDR3 spans 13 residues. Trimming took off 4 bases at V and 2 bases at J, with 8 bases between the two ends. CDR1 and CDR2 from the germline V gene are SEHNR and FQNEAQ (reference sequence). CDR3 amino acids: CASSSIHQETQYF. CDR3 sequence (DNA): TGTGCCAGCAGCTCGATCCATCAAGAGACCCAGTACTTC.

This chain joins TRBV11-1 and TRBJ2-2; weak D call: TRBD1 (5 bases). This CDR3 spans 15 amino acids. V dropped 1 base and J dropped 4 bases, with 10 bases sitting between them. Germline lookup yields CDR1 SGHAT and CDR2 FQDESV (reference sequence). The CDR3 loop is CASSLVLRATGELFF. In nucleotides, the CDR3 is TGTGCCAGCAGCTTAGTCCTCAGGGCCACCGGGGAGCTGTTTTTT.

This clonotype was counted only a few times. The chain carries TRBV7-6 and TRBJ2-7; 8 bases are shared with TRBD2. The CDR3 runs 15 residues. The ends lost 7 bases at V and 7 bases at J; junction bases unmatched: 15. The germline CDR1 and CDR2 sequences are SGHVS and FNYEAQ. In DNA form, the CDR3 reads TGTGCCAGCAAAACCTCCGGGAGGGGAACGGAGGAGCAGTACTTC. It translates to CASKTSGRGTEEQYF. Full variable domain (remainder filled in from reference TRBV7-6 and TRBJ2-7): GAGVSQSPRYKVTKRGQDVALRCDPISGHVSLYWYRQALGQGPEFLTYFNYEAQQDKSGLPNDRFSAERPEGSISTLTIQRTEQRDSAMYRCASKTSGRGTEEQYFGPGTRLTVT.

This clonotype was counted between two and nine times. The chain is built from TRBV12-3 or TRBV12-4 and TRBJ1-1; D is unresolved. Trimming removed 7 bases from V and 5 bases from J, with 11 bases in between. The CDR3 extends over 12 amino acids. In nucleotides, the CDR3 is TGTGCCAGCACACTCCGACAAACTGAAGCTTTCTTT. Protein: CASTLRQTEAFF.

This chain joins TRBV24-1 and TRBJ2-2, with D unclear. The germline V gene encodes CDR1 KGHDR and CDR2 SFDVKD. The CDR3 length is 16 residues. V lost 3 bases to trimming and J lost 4 bases, with 14 bases between them. CDR3 residues: CATSDPRTKPTGELFF. The DNA for the CDR3 is TGTGCCACCAGTGATCCCCGGACCAAACCCACCGGGGAGCTGTTTTTT.